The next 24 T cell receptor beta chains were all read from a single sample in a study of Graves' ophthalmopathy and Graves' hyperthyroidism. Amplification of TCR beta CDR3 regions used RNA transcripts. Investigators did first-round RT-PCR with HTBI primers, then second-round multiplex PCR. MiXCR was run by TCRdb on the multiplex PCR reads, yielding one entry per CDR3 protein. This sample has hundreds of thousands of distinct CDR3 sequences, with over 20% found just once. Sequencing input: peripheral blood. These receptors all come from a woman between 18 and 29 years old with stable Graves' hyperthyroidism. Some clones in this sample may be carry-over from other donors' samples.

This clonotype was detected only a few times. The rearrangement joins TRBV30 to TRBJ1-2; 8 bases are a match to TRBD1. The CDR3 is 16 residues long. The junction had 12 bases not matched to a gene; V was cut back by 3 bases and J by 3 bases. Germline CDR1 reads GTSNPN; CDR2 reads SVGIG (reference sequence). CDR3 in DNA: TGTGCCTGGAGCGGGGAAAAGCCGACAGGGGACTATGGCTACACCTTC. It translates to CAWSGEKPTGDYGYTF.

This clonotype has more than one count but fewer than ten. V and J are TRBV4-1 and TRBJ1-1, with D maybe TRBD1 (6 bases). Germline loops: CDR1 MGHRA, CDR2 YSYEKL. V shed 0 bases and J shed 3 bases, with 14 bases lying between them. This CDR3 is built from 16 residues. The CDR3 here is CASSQDGGGLYTEAFF. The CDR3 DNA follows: TGCGCCAGCAGCCAAGATGGGGGGGGGCTGTACACTGAAGCTTTCTTT.

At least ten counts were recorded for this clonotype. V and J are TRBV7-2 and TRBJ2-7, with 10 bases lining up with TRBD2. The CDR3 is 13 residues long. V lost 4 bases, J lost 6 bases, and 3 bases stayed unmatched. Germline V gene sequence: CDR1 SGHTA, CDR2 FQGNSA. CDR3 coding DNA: TGTGCCAGCAGCTGGAGCGGGAGGGGCGAGCAGTACTTC. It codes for CASSWSGRGEQYF.

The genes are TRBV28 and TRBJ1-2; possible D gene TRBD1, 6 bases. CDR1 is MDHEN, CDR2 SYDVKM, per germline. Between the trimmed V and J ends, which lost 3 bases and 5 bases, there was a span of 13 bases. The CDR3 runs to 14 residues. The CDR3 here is CASSFILGQYGYTF. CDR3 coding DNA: TGTGCCAGCAGTTTTATTTTAGGACAGTATGGCTACACCTTC.

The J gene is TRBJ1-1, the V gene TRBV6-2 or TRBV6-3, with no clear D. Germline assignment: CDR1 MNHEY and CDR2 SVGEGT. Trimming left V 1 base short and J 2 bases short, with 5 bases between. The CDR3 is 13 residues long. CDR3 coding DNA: TGTGCCAGCAGTTACTTCATCAACACTGAAGCTTTCTTT. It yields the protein CASSYFINTEAFF.

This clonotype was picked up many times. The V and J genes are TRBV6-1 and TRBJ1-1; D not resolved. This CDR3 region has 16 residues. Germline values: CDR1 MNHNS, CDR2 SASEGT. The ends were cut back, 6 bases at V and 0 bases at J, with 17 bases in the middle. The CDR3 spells CASRDPSLRMNTEAFF. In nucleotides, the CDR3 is TGTGCCAGCAGAGACCCCTCCCTTCGGATGAACACTGAAGCTTTCTTT.

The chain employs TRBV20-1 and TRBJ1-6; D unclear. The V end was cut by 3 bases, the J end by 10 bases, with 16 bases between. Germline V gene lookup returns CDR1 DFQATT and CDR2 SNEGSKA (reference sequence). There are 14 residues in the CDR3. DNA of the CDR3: TGCAGTGCTAGGGACGTCAGGAGCCACTCACCCCTCCACTTT. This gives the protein CSARDVRSHSPLHF.

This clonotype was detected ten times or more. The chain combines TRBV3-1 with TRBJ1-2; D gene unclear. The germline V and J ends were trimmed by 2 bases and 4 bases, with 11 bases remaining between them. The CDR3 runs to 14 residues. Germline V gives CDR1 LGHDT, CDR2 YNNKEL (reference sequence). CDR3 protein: CASSQMEGLYGYTF. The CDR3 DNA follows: TGTGCCAGCAGCCAAATGGAGGGCCTCTATGGCTACACCTTC.

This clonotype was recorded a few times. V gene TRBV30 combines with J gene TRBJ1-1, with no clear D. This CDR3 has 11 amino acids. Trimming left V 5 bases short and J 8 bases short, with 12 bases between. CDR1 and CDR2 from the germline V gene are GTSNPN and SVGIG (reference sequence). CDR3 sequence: CAWHAGPEAFF. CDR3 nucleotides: TGTGCCTGGCACGCCGGGCCAGAAGCTTTCTTT.

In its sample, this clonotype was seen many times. The CDR3, as DNA: TGTGCCACCAGTGATTCACAGGGCTATAGCAATCAGCCCCAGCATTTT. It encodes CATSDSQGYSNQPQHF. The chain carries TRBV24-1 and TRBJ1-5, with D perhaps TRBD1 (6 bases). The CDR3 totals 16 residues. The germline V gene encodes CDR1 KGHDR and CDR2 SFDVKD. Trimming took 2 bases from V and 0 from J, leaving 10 bases between them.

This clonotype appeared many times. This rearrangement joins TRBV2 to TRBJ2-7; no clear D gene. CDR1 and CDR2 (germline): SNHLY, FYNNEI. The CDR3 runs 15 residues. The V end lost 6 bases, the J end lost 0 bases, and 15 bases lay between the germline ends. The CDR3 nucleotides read TGTGCCAGCAGCGAGGCGCTTGCAAGCTCCTACGAGCAGTACTTC. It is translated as CASSEALASSYEQYF.

CDR3 sequence: CASSENSNTEAFF. The CDR3 DNA follows: TGTGCCAGCAGTGAGAACAGTAATACTGAAGCTTTCTTT. The chain joins TRBV6-1 to TRBJ1-1; D remains ambiguous. This CDR3 spans 13 amino acids. Germline lookup yields CDR1 MNHNS and CDR2 SASEGT. Trimming cost V 3 bases and J 5 bases, with 10 bases left between them.

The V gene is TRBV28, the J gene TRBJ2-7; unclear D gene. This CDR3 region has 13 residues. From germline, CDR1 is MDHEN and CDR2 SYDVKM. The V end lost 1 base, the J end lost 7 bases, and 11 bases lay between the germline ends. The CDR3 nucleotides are TGTGCCAGCAGTTTATTTCAGGTCTGGGAGCAGTACTTC. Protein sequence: CASSLFQVWEQYF.

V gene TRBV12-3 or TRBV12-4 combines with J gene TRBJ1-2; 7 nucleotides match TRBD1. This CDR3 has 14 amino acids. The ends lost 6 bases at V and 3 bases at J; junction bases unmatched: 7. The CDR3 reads CASSRQGVDYGYTF. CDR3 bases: TGTGCCAGCAGCCGACAGGGAGTCGACTATGGCTACACCTTC.

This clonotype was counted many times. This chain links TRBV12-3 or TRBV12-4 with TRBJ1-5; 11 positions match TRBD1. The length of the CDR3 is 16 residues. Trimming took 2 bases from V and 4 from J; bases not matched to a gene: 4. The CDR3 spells CASSLPGTGGNQPQHF. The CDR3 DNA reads TGTGCCAGCAGTTTACCTGGGACAGGGGGTAATCAGCCCCAGCATTTT.

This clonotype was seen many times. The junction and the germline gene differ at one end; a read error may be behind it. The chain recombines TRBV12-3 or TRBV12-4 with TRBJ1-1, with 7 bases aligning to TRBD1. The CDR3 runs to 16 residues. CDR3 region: CASSLLPGGLKTEAFF. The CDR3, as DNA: TGTGCCAGCAGTTTGTTGCCAGGGGGTCTGAAGACTGAAGCTTTCTTT.

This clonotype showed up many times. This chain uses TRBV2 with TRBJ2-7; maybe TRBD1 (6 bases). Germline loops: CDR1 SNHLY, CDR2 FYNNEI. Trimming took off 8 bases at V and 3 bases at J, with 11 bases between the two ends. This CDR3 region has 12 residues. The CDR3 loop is CASAYRVYEQYF. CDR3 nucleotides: TGTGCCAGCGCCTACAGGGTCTACGAGCAGTACTTC.

CDR3 coding DNA: TGTGCCAGCAGTGCCCTCGACACCCGCAATCAGCCCCAGCATTTT. It yields the protein CASSALDTRNQPQHF. The V call is TRBV6-1, the J call TRBJ1-5; D gene unclear. Trimming pared 4 bases from V and 2 bases from J, leaving 12 bases between. The length of the CDR3 is 15 residues. The germline CDR1 and CDR2 sequences are MNHNS and SASEGT.

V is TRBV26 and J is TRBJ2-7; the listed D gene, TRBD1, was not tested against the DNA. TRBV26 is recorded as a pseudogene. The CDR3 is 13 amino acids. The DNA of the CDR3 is TGTGCCAGCTCCGCCCTAGGCGGCTACGAGCAGTACTTC. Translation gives CASSALGGYEQYF.

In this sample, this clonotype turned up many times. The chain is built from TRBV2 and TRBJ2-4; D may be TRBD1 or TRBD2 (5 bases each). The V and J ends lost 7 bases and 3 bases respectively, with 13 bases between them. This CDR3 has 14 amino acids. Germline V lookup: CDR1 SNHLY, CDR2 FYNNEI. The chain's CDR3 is CASMGDLDKNIQYF. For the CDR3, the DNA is TGTGCCAGCATGGGGGATTTGGACAAAAACATTCAGTACTTC.

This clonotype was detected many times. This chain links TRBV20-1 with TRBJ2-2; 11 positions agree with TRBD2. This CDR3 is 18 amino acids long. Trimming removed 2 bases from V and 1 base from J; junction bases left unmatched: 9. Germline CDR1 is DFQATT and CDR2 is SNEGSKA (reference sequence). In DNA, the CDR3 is TGCAGTGCTAGAAGTACTAGCGGGAGTTACCAGAACACCGGGGAGCTGTTTTTT. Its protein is CSARSTSGSYQNTGELFF.

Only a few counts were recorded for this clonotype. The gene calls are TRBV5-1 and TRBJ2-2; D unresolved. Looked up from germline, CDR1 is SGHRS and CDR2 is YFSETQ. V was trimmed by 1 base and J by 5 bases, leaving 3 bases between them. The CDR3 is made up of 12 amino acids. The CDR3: CASSLMTGELFF. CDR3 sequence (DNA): TGCGCCAGCAGCTTGATGACCGGGGAGCTGTTTTTT.

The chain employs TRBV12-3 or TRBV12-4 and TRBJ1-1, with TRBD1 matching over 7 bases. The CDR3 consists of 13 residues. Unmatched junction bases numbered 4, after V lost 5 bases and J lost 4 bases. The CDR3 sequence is CASSDRAPTEAFF. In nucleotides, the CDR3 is TGTGCCAGCAGTGACAGGGCCCCCACTGAAGCTTTCTTT.

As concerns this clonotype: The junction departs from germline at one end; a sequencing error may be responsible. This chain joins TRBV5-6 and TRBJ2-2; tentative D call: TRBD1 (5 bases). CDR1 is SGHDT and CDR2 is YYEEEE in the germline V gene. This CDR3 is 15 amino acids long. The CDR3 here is CASSLGGLNIGELFF. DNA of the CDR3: TGTGCCAGCAGCTTGGGGGGCCTGAACATCGGGGAGCTGTTTTTT.